A single sample gave rise to the 20 T cell receptor beta chains below, sequenced in a study of control samples from healthy donors and cancer patients (dated by TCRdb to the early 2020s). Receptor amplification or capture employed the immunoSEQ multiplex PCR assay. In its TCRdb copy, this immuneACCESS table keeps in-frame sequences only and misses some clones. Where compared with another copy, unresolved V genes explain less than half of these, and the others have no known cause. Counted in this sample were roughly 130,000 clones; over 75% of them appeared once. The ten largest clones represent about 3.2% of the sample. The sequencing sample was made of blood. The receptor set was obtained from a man aged 50 to 59 in good health.

V usage is TRBV11-2 and J usage is TRBJ2-5; no reliable D call. CDR1 and CDR2 from the germline V gene are SGHAT and FQNNGV. V lost 2 bases, J lost 2 bases, and 3 bases lay in between. This CDR3 comprises 12 residues. The CDR3 here is CASSLQQETQYF. The CDR3 DNA reads as TGTGCCAGCAGCTTACAGCAAGAGACCCAGTACTTC.

The V gene is TRBV6-5, the J gene TRBJ1-5, with D perhaps matching TRBD1 (6 bases). This CDR3 region has 13 residues. Germline V gene sequence: CDR1 MNHEY, CDR2 SVGAGI. The V end lost 4 bases, the J end lost 4 bases, and 8 bases lay between the germline ends. The CDR3 sequence is CASSLQGNQPQHF. CDR3 DNA sequence: TGTGCCAGCAGTTTACAGGGAAATCAGCCCCAGCATTTT.

The V and J genes are TRBV7-6 and TRBJ1-1; maybe TRBD1 (5 bases). Trimming stripped 2 bases from V and 1 base from J, with 11 bases between. The germline V gene has CDR1 SGHVS and CDR2 FNYEAQ. CDR3 length: 15 amino acids. The CDR3 spells CASSLYRGQNTEAFF. The CDR3 nucleotides read TGTGCCAGCAGCTTATACCGGGGCCAGAACACTGAAGCTTTCTTT.

This clone was observed a single time. The chain couples TRBV10-2 to TRBJ1-2; D may be TRBD1 (6 bases). Germline values: CDR1 WSHSY, CDR2 SAAADI. V lost 3 bases and J lost 2, with 10 bases in between. The CDR3 loop spans 14 amino acids. This chain's CDR3 is CASSEGQGNYGYTF. CDR3 bases: TGCGCCAGCAGTGAAGGTCAGGGGAACTATGGCTACACCTTC.

This chain uses TRBV10-2 with TRBJ2-2; D could derive from TRBD1 or TRBD2 (7 bases each). This CDR3 spans 15 amino acids. Trimming left V 3 bases short and J 4 bases short, with 12 bases between. The germline V gene has CDR1 WSHSY and CDR2 SAAADI. In nucleotides, the CDR3 is TGCGCCAGCAGTGAAGGCAGGGGGGGCACCGGGGAGCTGTTTTTT. Its protein is CASSEGRGGTGELFF.

The chain combines TRBV5-5 with TRBJ2-7; D unclear. The germline V gene has CDR1 SGHKS and CDR2 YYEKEE (reference sequence). Deletions cut 6 bases from V and 4 bases from J, with 11 bases between. CDR3 size: 12 residues. DNA for the CDR3: TGTGCCAGCACCCCGCCCAGTTACGAGCAGTACTTC. Translation: CASTPPSYEQYF.

The chain uses TRBV14 and TRBJ2-1, with 8 nucleotides matching TRBD1. The CDR3 contains 12 residues. With 1 base clipped from V and 15 bases from J, the junction kept 5 bases outside the gene matches. Germline CDR1 reads SGHDN; CDR2 reads FVKESK. Here the CDR3 reads CASSQGDRRPFF. In DNA, the CDR3 is TGTGCCAGCAGCCAAGGGGACAGGCGCCCGTTCTTC.

The gene calls are TRBV10-3 and TRBJ2-3; no reliable D call. V was shortened by 5 bases and J by 5 bases, with 14 bases between the two germline ends. The CDR3 consists of 14 residues. Germline CDR1 reads ENHRY; CDR2 reads SYGVKD. The CDR3 nucleotides read TGTGCCATCAGTACGGATCCTTGGGGAGATACGCAGTATTTT. The encoded protein is CAISTDPWGDTQYF.

The genes are TRBV10-3 and TRBJ1-2, with 7 bases that match TRBD1. The CDR3 runs 12 residues. CDR1 and CDR2 from the germline V gene are ENHRY and SYGVKD. Unmatched junction bases numbered 6, after V lost 11 bases and J lost 3 bases. This chain's CDR3 is CAARQGDYGYTF. The CDR3 nucleotides read TGTGCCGCCAGACAGGGAGACTATGGCTACACCTTC.

V and J are TRBV6-5 and TRBJ2-7; 7 bases align to TRBD1. Germline V gives CDR1 MNHEY, CDR2 SVGAGI. CDR3 length: 14 amino acids. V shed 9 bases and J 6 bases; nucleotides not matched to a gene: 14. CDR3 in amino acids: CASTRGRAIAEQYF. CDR3 nucleotides: TGTGCCAGTACTAGGGGGCGGGCAATCGCCGAGCAGTACTTC.

This clone occurred once. The chain combines TRBV19 with TRBJ2-5; a weak D match, TRBD2 (5 bases). Germline V CDR1 and CDR2: LNHDA, SQIVND (reference sequence). The CDR3 runs 12 residues. V lost 7 bases and J lost 0, with 6 bases in between. This CDR3 is CASTGNQETQYF. Here the CDR3 DNA reads TGTGCCAGTACCGGGAACCAAGAGACCCAGTACTTC.

The gene calls are TRBV2 and TRBJ1-2; D ambiguous. V shed 6 bases and J shed 6 bases, with 5 bases lying between them. This CDR3 has 10 amino acids. The germline V gene encodes CDR1 SNHLY and CDR2 FYNNEI. CDR3 sequence reads: CASRSDGYTF. CDR3 nucleotide sequence: TGTGCCAGCAGATCCGATGGCTACACCTTC.

This clone occurred once. The chain has TRBV2 and TRBJ1-6, with 8 bases that match TRBD1. V shed 3 bases and J 7 bases; nucleotides not matched to a gene: 5. Germline CDR1 and CDR2: SNHLY and FYNNEI. The CDR3 covers 15 residues. The CDR3 loop is CASSERQGRNSPLHF. DNA of the CDR3: TGTGCCAGCAGTGAGCGACAGGGGAGAAATTCACCCCTCCACTTT. Together with reference TRBV2 and TRBJ1-6, the CDR3 gives the full variable domain: EPEVTQTPSHQVTQMGQEVILRCVPISNHLYFYWYRQILGQKVEFLVSFYNNEISEKSEIFDDQFSVERPDGSNFTLKIRSTKLEDSAMYFCASSERQGRNSPLHFGNGTRLTVT.

The rearrangement links TRBV11-2 to TRBJ2-7; D is perhaps TRBD1 (6 bases). The V and J ends lost 0 bases and 3 bases respectively, with 12 bases between them. Germline loops: CDR1 SGHAT, CDR2 FQNNGV. This CDR3 spans 15 amino acids. Here the CDR3 DNA reads TGTGCCAGCAGCTTAGAATGGGGGCTGGGCTACGAGCAGTACTTC. It codes for CASSLEWGLGYEQYF.

This clone showed up just a few times. The V call is TRBV4-1, the J call TRBJ1-1; unclear D gene. This CDR3 has 13 amino acids. V was clipped by 4 bases and J by 8 bases, with 14 bases between them. Germline CDR1 MGHRA, CDR2 YSYEKL. DNA of the CDR3: TGCGCCAGCAGCCTGGGGTCCGGGAACGAAGCTTTCTTT. Protein product: CASSLGSGNEAFF.

This rearrangement joins TRBV3-1 (or the pseudogene TRBV3-2) to TRBJ1-2; TRBD1 might be the D (5 bases). This CDR3 is 15 amino acids long. V was trimmed by 1 base and J by 4 bases, leaving 13 bases between them. Germline V gene lookup returns CDR1 LGHDT and CDR2 YNNKEL (reference sequence). CDR3 residues: CASSQGAGEGYGYTF. The CDR3 nucleotides are TGTGCCAGCAGCCAAGGTGCGGGGGAGGGCTATGGCTACACCTTC.

This chain uses TRBV18 with TRBJ2-3; no clear D. Trimming left V 10 bases short and J 6 bases short, with 17 bases between. The germline V gene encodes CDR1 KGHSH and CDR2 LQKENI. The CDR3 has 13 amino acids. CDR3 sequence (DNA): TGTGCCAACGCTGTGGGTAGAGGCGATACGCAGTATTTT. Its protein product is CANAVGRGDTQYF.

The rearrangement links TRBV15 to TRBJ1-6, with TRBD1 as a possible D gene (6 bases). CDR1 LNHNV and CDR2 YYDKDF come from the germline V gene (reference sequence). Between the trimmed V and J ends, which lost 3 bases and 8 bases, there was a span of 11 bases. The CDR3 totals 14 residues. CDR3 sequence (DNA): TGTGCCACCAGCAGTACAGGGAGGGATTCACCCCTCCACTTT. Residues: CATSSTGRDSPLHF.

This sequence joins TRBV18 and TRBJ1-2; no firm D call. The CDR3 is 14 residues long. Germline V gives CDR1 KGHSH, CDR2 LQKENI. The V end was cut by 4 bases, the J end by 1 base, with 10 bases between. The CDR3, as DNA: TGTGCCAGCTCACGAAACGACCTTAACTATGGCTACACCTTC. It translates to CASSRNDLNYGYTF.

The chain combines TRBV5-1 with TRBJ2-1; D could derive from TRBD1 or TRBD2 (5 bases each). This CDR3 has 16 amino acids. V lost 0 bases to trimming and J lost 0 bases, with 10 bases between them. Germline assignment: CDR1 SGHRS and CDR2 YFSETQ. The chain's CDR3 is CASSLGWGSSYNEQFF. The CDR3 DNA follows: TGCGCCAGCAGCTTGGGGTGGGGGAGCTCCTACAATGAGCAGTTCTTC.